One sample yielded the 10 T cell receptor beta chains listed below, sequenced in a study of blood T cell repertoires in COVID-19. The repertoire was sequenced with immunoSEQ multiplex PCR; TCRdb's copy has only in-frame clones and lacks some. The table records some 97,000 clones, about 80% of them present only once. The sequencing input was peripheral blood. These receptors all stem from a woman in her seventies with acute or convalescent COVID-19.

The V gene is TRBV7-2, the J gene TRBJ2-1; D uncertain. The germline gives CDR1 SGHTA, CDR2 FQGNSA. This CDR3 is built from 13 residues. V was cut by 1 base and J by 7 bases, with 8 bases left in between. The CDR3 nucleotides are TGTGCCAGCAGCTTAGTATCTAGGAATGAGCAGTTCTTC. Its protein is CASSLVSRNEQFF. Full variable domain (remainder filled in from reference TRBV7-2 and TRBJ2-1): GAGVSQSPSNKVTEKGKDVELRCDPISGHTALYWYRQSLGQGLEFLIYFQGNSAPDKSGLPSDRFSAERTGGSVSTLTIQRTQQEDSAVYLCASSLVSRNEQFFGPGTRLTVL.

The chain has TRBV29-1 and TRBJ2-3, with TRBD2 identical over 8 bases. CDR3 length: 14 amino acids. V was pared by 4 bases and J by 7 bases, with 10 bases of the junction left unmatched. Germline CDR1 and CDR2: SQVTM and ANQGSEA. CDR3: CSVGDGGASNTQYF. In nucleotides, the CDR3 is TGCAGCGTTGGCGACGGGGGGGCGTCCAATACGCAGTATTTT.

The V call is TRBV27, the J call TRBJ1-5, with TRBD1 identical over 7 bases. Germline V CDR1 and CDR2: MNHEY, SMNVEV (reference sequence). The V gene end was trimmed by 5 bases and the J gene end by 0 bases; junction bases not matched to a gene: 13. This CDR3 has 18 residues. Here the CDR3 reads CASSPTGVGSYSNQPQHF. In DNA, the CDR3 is TGTGCCAGCAGTCCAACAGGGGTTGGGTCCTATAGCAATCAGCCCCAGCATTTT.

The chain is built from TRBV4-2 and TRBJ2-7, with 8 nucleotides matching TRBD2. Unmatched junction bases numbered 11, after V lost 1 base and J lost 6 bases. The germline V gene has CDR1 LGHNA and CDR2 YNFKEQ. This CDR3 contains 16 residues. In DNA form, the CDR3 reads TGTGCCAGCAGCCAAGCCATCGGGACTAGTCCCTTCGAGCAGTACTTC. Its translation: CASSQAIGTSPFEQYF.

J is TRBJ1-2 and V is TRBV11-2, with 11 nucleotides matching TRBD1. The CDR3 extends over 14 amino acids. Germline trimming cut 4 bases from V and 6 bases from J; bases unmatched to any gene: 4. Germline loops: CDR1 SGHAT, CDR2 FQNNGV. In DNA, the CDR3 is TGTGCCAGCAGCTACGGGGGACAGGGGGATGGCTACACCTTC. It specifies CASSYGGQGDGYTF.

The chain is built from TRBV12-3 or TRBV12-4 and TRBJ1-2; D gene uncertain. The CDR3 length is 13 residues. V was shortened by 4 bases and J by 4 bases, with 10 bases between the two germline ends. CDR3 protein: CASSSSGPYGYTF. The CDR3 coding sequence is TGTGCCAGCAGTTCGAGCGGTCCCTATGGCTACACCTTC.

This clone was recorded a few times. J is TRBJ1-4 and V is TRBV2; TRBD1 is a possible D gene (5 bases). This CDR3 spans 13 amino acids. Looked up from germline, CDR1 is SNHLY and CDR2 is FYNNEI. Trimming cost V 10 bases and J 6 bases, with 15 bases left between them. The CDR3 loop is CATSQESYEKLFF. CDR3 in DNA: TGTGCCACCTCACAGGAATCCTATGAAAAACTGTTTTTT. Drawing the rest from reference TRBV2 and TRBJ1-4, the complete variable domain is EPEVTQTPSHQVTQMGQEVILRCVPISNHLYFYWYRQILGQKVEFLVSFYNNEISEKSEIFDDQFSVERPDGSNFTLKIRSTKLEDSAMYFCATSQESYEKLFFGSGTQLSVL.

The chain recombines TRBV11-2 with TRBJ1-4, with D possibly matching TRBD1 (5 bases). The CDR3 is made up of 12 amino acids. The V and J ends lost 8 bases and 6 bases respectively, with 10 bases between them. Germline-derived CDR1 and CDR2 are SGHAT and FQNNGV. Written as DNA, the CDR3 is TGTGCCAGCGGGGCCCTAGATGAAAAACTGTTTTTT. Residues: CASGALDEKLFF.

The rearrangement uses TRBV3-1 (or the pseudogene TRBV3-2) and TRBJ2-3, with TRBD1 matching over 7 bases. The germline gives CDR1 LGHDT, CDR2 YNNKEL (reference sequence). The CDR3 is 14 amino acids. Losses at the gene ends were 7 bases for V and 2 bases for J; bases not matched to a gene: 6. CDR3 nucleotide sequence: TGTGCCAGCACCCGGACAGGCTACACAGATACGCAGTATTTT. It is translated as CASTRTGYTDTQYF.

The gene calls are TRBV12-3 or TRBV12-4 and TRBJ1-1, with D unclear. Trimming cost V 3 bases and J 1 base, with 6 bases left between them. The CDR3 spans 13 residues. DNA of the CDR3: TGTGCCAGCAGTTTCACAGAGAACACTGAAGCTTTCTTT. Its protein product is CASSFTENTEAFF.